This T cell receptor (beta chain) was retrieved from a study of cytomegalovirus exposure and HLA in healthy donors. V shed 6 bases and J 7 bases; nucleotides not matched to a gene: 8. Germline V gene sequence: CDR1 SQVTM, CDR2 ANQGSEA. The CDR3 has 14 residues. The study ran its PCR with 60 Vbeta and 13 Jbeta primers. Here immunoSEQ multiplex PCR was the method, and the copy in TCRdb shows in-frame clones only, minus some. Of fewer than 100,000 clones in the sample, approximately 80% were seen once. This chain connects TRBV29-1 to TRBJ2-1, with TRBD2 matching 11 bases. This receptor was identified in a female donor in good health and CMV-seronegative. Sequenced material: PBMCs. The CDR3 coding sequence is TGCAGCGTAGAAACTAGCGGGAGAAGGAATGAGCAGTTCTTC. Protein product: CSVETSGRRNEQFF.